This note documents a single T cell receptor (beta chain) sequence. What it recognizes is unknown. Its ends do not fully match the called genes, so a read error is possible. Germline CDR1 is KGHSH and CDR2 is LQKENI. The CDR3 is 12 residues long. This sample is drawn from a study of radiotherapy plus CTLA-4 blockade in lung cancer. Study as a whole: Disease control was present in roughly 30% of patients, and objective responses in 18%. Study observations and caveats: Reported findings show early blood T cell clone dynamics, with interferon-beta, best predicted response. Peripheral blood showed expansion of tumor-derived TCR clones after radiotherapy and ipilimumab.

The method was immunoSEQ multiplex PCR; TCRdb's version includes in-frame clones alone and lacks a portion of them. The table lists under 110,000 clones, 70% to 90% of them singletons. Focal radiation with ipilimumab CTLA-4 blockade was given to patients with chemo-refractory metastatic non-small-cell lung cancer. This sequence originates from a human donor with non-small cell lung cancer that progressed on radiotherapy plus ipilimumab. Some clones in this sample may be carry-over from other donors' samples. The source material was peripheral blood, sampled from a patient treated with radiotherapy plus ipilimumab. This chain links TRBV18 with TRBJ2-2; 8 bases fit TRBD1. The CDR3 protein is CASSHPTGDLFF. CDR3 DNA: TGTGCCAGCTCACACCCGACAGGGGACCTGTTTTTT. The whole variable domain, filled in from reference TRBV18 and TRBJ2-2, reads NAGVMQNPRHLVRRRGQEARLRCSPMKGHSHVYWYRQLPEEGLKFMVYLQKENIIDESGMPKERFSAEFPKEGPSILRIQQVVRGDSAAYFCASSHPTGDLFFGEGSRLTVL.